Presented here are 28 T cell receptor beta chains from one specimen sequenced in a study of radiation and T cells in renal cell carcinoma. Data came from immunoSEQ multiplex PCR; TCRdb stores just in-frame clones and leaves some out. The sample lists tens of thousands of clones, 65% to 80% occurring once. Time point described: blood 4 weeks post-SBRT, at nephrectomy. As to treatment: 15 Gy SBRT to primary tumor, nephrectomy 4 weeks later. The material sequenced was blood, taken from a patient whose treatment included radiotherapy and nephrectomy. The source is a man between 60 and 70 years old with renal cell carcinoma.

The chain joins TRBV18 to TRBJ2-7, with D possibly TRBD1 on 5 matching bases. Germline V gene sequence: CDR1 KGHSH, CDR2 LQKENI. V lost 3 bases to trimming and J lost 1 base, with 16 bases between them. This CDR3 spans 16 amino acids. The CDR3 spells CASSPSGPGPSYEQYV. CDR3 coding DNA: TGTGCCAGCTCACCTTCCGGGCCAGGGCCGTCCTACGAGCAGTACGTC.

This chain joins TRBV7-9 and TRBJ2-3; D gene unclear. V dropped 4 bases and J dropped 1 base, with 18 bases sitting between them. This CDR3 spans 17 amino acids. In germline, CDR1 is SEHNR, CDR2 FQNEAQ (reference sequence). CDR3 sequence (DNA): TGTGCCAGCAGCTCTTTTTGGGTAGGACCCCGCACAGATACGCAGTATTTT. As protein: CASSSFWVGPRTDTQYF.

The V and J genes are TRBV19 and TRBJ1-1, with TRBD1 identical over 8 bases. Germline values: CDR1 LNHDA, CDR2 SQIVND (reference sequence). The CDR3 is 14 amino acids. With V trimmed by 8 bases and J by 6 bases, 11 bases remained unmatched. CDR3 coding DNA: TGTGCCAGTTCCGGGACAGGACCCTCCTCTGAAGCTTTCTTT. Protein product: CASSGTGPSSEAFF.

V usage is TRBV19 and J usage is TRBJ1-5; 9 nucleotides line up with TRBD1. There are 18 residues in the CDR3. V lost 5 bases, J lost 4 bases, and 15 bases stayed unmatched. The germline gives CDR1 LNHDA, CDR2 SQIVND (reference sequence). In nucleotides, the CDR3 is TGTGCCAGTAGTCCCGGGACAGGGAAAACAAGCCGGAATCAGCCCCAGCATTTT. It yields the protein CASSPGTGKTSRNQPQHF.

The chain combines TRBV19 with TRBJ1-2, with TRBD1 matching over 9 bases. CDR1 is LNHDA and CDR2 is SQIVND in the germline V gene (reference sequence). V shed 8 bases and J 4 bases; nucleotides not matched to a gene: 8. This CDR3 has 14 residues. The CDR3 loop is CASQDRGVSYGYTF. CDR3 nucleotide sequence: TGTGCCAGTCAGGACAGGGGAGTTTCCTATGGCTACACCTTC.

This chain connects TRBV27 to TRBJ2-7; D gene ambiguous. CDR1 and CDR2 from the germline V gene are MNHEY and SMNVEV (reference sequence). CDR3 length equals 13 residues. Between the trimmed V and J ends, which lost 5 bases and 2 bases, there was a span of 10 bases. In DNA form, the CDR3 reads TGTGCCAGCAGTCCCGTTGGGCCCTACGAGCAGTACGTC. Translating it yields CASSPVGPYEQYV.

V usage is TRBV5-1 and J usage is TRBJ1-5; D possibly corresponds to TRBD1 (6 bases). The CDR3 spans 15 residues. The germline gives CDR1 SGHRS, CDR2 YFSETQ. The V end lost 2 bases, the J end lost 0 bases, and 9 bases lay between the germline ends. CDR3 nucleotides: TGCGCCAGCAGCTTAAGGGGGGATAGCAATCAGCCCCAGCATTTT. Translation: CASSLRGDSNQPQHF. Filled out from reference TRBV5-1 and TRBJ1-5, the complete variable domain reads KAGVTQTPRYLIKTRGQQVTLSCSPISGHRSVSWYQQTPGQGLQFLFEYFSETQRNKGNFPGRFSGRQFSNSRSEMNVSTLELGDSALYLCASSLRGDSNQPQHFGDGTRLSIL.

J is TRBJ2-3 and V is TRBV9; 7 nucleotides line up with TRBD2. CDR3 length: 15 amino acids. Unmatched junction bases numbered 7, after V lost 3 bases and J lost 3 bases. Germline V gene lookup returns CDR1 SGDLS and CDR2 YYNGEE. The CDR3 DNA is TGTGCCAGCAGCGAGCGGGGACCGGGAACAGATACGCAGTATTTT. It translates to CASSERGPGTDTQYF.

This clone is a singleton in its sample. The chain employs TRBV4-3 and TRBJ2-6; D remains unclear. The CDR3 loop spans 17 amino acids. CDR1 LGHNA and CDR2 YSLEER come from the germline V gene. V was shortened by 0 bases and J by 3 bases, with 12 bases between the two germline ends. CDR3 sequence: CASSQEGGIGGANVLTF. In DNA form, the CDR3 reads TGCGCCAGCAGCCAAGAAGGCGGAATCGGTGGGGCCAACGTCCTGACTTTC.

This sequence joins TRBV7-2 and TRBJ1-4, with 7 bases aligning to TRBD1. Germline V gives CDR1 SGHTA, CDR2 FQGNSA. CDR3 length: 17 residues. With 6 bases clipped from V and 7 bases from J, the junction kept 17 bases outside the gene matches. As DNA, the CDR3 is TGTGCCAGCAGTCAAGACAGGGATCTTTCAGCGGGTGAAAAACTGTTTTTT. It is translated as CASSQDRDLSAGEKLFF.

The chain combines TRBV30 with TRBJ1-4, with D unresolved. Trimming removed 8 bases at V and 4 bases at J, with 8 bases between. The CDR3 has 11 amino acids. Per the germline V gene, CDR1 is GTSNPN and CDR2 is SVGIG (reference sequence). The CDR3 DNA reads TGTGCCCAATTATTTAATGAAAAACTGTTTTTT. The encoded protein is CAQLFNEKLFF.

This chain joins TRBV27 and TRBJ1-2, with 10 bases identical to TRBD1. Germline loops: CDR1 MNHEY, CDR2 SMNVEV (reference sequence). J lost 8 bases, V lost 4 bases, and 4 bases had no gene match. This CDR3 contains 13 residues. In DNA, the CDR3 is TGTGCCAGCAGTTATGGGGACAGGGGAGGCTACACCTTC. This gives the protein CASSYGDRGGYTF.

The chain's CDR3 is CSALDGLGAFF. The CDR3 DNA reads TGCAGCGCCCTGGACGGGCTGGGAGCTTTCTTT. The chain has TRBV29-1 and TRBJ1-1, with D unclear. CDR3 length: 11 amino acids. The V and J ends lost 7 bases and 10 bases respectively, with 16 bases between them. Germline assignment: CDR1 SQVTM and CDR2 ANQGSEA.

This chain joins TRBV15 and TRBJ1-2; D ambiguous. Germline assignment: CDR1 LNHNV and CDR2 YYDKDF (reference sequence). The ends were cut back, 0 bases at V and 4 bases at J, with 9 bases in the middle. This CDR3 is 14 amino acids long. The CDR3 spells CATSRDYSFYGYTF. The CDR3 DNA reads as TGTGCCACCAGCAGAGATTACAGTTTCTATGGCTACACCTTC.

The chain has TRBV2 and TRBJ2-4; D unclear. Per germline, CDR1 SNHLY and CDR2 FYNNEI. Trimming stripped 1 base from V and 0 bases from J, with 7 bases between. The CDR3 consists of 15 residues. CDR3 in DNA: TGTGCCAGCAGTGAAGGCGTGATAGCCAAAAACATTCAGTACTTC. As protein: CASSEGVIAKNIQYF.

This clone was found a few times. The V gene is TRBV2, the J gene TRBJ2-7; 12 nucleotides line up with TRBD2. V lost 3 bases and J lost 5; bases outside the gene matches: 5. Germline CDR1 is SNHLY and CDR2 is FYNNEI. This CDR3 is built from 15 residues. Written as DNA, the CDR3 is TGTGCCAGCAGTGACCTAGCGGGGGGGCTAAACGAGCAGTACTTC. Its protein is CASSDLAGGLNEQYF. The complete variable domain, with remaining parts taken from reference TRBV2 and TRBJ2-7, reads EPEVTQTPSHQVTQMGQEVILRCVPISNHLYFYWYRQILGQKVEFLVSFYNNEISEKSEIFDDQFSVERPDGSNFTLKIRSTKLEDSAMYFCASSDLAGGLNEQYFGPGTRLTVT.

This chain joins TRBV4-2 and TRBJ2-1; 9 bases match TRBD2. Unmatched junction bases numbered 3, after V lost 0 bases and J lost 0 bases. The CDR3 spans 17 residues. Germline CDR1 reads LGHNA; CDR2 reads YNFKEQ. CDR3 nucleotides: TGTGCCAGCAGCCAAGATCCAGCGGGAGGCTCCTACAATGAGCAGTTCTTC. Amino acids: CASSQDPAGGSYNEQFF.

This clone was counted a few times. The genes are TRBV21-1 and TRBJ2-1; TRBD2 is the table's D call, not checked against the DNA. TRBV21-1 is classified as a pseudogene. The CDR3 totals 14 residues. CDR3 DNA sequence: TGTGCCACCCCGAGACTTAGCTCCTACAATGAGCAGTTCTTC. It encodes CATPRLSSYNEQFF.

This clone was seen only once. The rearrangement joins TRBV5-1 to TRBJ2-1; TRBD2 matches at 12 bases. V was pared by 4 bases and J by 9 bases, with 11 bases of the junction left unmatched. This CDR3 is built from 16 residues. Germline CDR1 is SGHRS and CDR2 is YFSETQ. The CDR3 DNA reads as TGCGCCAGCAGCCCCCTTCTAGCGGGAGGGCCCGGTGAGCAGTTCTTC. It yields the protein CASSPLLAGGPGEQFF. The complete variable domain, with remaining parts taken from reference TRBV5-1 and TRBJ2-1, reads KAGVTQTPRYLIKTRGQQVTLSCSPISGHRSVSWYQQTPGQGLQFLFEYFSETQRNKGNFPGRFSGRQFSNSRSEMNVSTLELGDSALYLCASSPLLAGGPGEQFFGPGTRLTVL.

The rearrangement joins TRBV30 to TRBJ1-2, with TRBD1 matching over 7 bases. The germline CDR1 and CDR2 sequences are GTSNPN and SVGIG (reference sequence). J was trimmed by 3 bases and V by 7 bases; bases with no gene match: 2. This CDR3 contains 11 residues. CDR3 sequence reads: CAFGTDYGYTF. In DNA, the CDR3 is TGTGCCTTTGGGACAGACTATGGCTACACCTTC.

The V and J genes are TRBV10-3 and TRBJ1-1; 7 bases line up with TRBD1. The ends lost 7 bases at V and 1 base at J; junction bases unmatched: 6. The CDR3 has 14 amino acids. CDR1 and CDR2 from the germline V gene are ENHRY and SYGVKD. The CDR3, as DNA: TGTGCCATCACCCCGGACAGGCAGAACACTGAAGCTTTCTTT. Protein: CAITPDRQNTEAFF.

The chain joins TRBV18 to TRBJ2-6; D is perhaps TRBD2 (6 bases). The CDR3 loop spans 16 amino acids. V was cut by 5 bases and J by 2 bases, with 13 bases left in between. From germline, CDR1 is KGHSH and CDR2 LQKENI. CDR3 loop: CASSGRGVAGANVLTF. DNA of the CDR3: TGTGCCAGCTCAGGGCGGGGAGTTGCTGGGGCCAACGTCCTGACTTTC.

The V gene is TRBV9, the J gene TRBJ1-6; D unresolved. The length of the CDR3 is 15 residues. The germline V gene encodes CDR1 SGDLS and CDR2 YYNGEE. The V gene lost 2 bases and the J gene lost 8 bases, with 14 bases spanning the gap. CDR3 sequence: CASSVLDSPDSPLHF. In DNA, the CDR3 is TGTGCCAGCAGCGTCCTGGACTCGCCGGATTCACCCCTCCACTTT.

The chain couples TRBV25-1 to TRBJ2-5; a possible D gene is TRBD2 (9 bases). Germline V gene lookup returns CDR1 MGHDK and CDR2 SYGVNS. The CDR3 spans 18 residues. V lost 2 bases and J lost 0, with 19 bases in between. CDR3 region: CASSESRGLAGYQETQYF. DNA for the CDR3: TGTGCCAGCAGTGAAAGCAGGGGGCTAGCGGGGTACCAAGAGACCCAGTACTTC. Looking up the rest from reference TRBV25-1 and TRBJ2-5 gives the full variable domain: EADIYQTPRYLVIGTGKKITLECSQTMGHDKMYWYQQDPGMELHLIHYSYGVNSTEKGDLSSESTVSRIRTEHFPLTLESARPSHTSQYLCASSESRGLAGYQETQYFGPGTRLLVL.

Written as DNA, the CDR3 is TGTGCCAGCAGTGAAATCCGGCTAGCGGGAGGAGAGACCCAGTACTTC. It codes for CASSEIRLAGGETQYF. The rearrangement uses TRBV6-1 and TRBJ2-5, with 11 bases aligning to TRBD2. Germline CDR1 is MNHNS and CDR2 is SASEGT. This CDR3 is built from 16 residues. Germline trimming cut 2 bases from V and 4 bases from J; bases unmatched to any gene: 6.

The rearrangement joins TRBV2 to TRBJ1-1; 10 positions agree with TRBD1. Germline V lookup: CDR1 SNHLY, CDR2 FYNNEI. This CDR3 has 15 amino acids. V gave up 2 bases and J gave up 5 bases; unmatched junction bases: 5. Written as DNA, the CDR3 is TGTGCCAGCAGTGAAAGGGACAGGGGATGGACTGAAGCTTTCTTT. It codes for CASSERDRGWTEAFF. The full variable domain, its missing parts supplied by reference TRBV2 and TRBJ1-1, is EPEVTQTPSHQVTQMGQEVILRCVPISNHLYFYWYRQILGQKVEFLVSFYNNEISEKSEIFDDQFSVERPDGSNFTLKIRSTKLEDSAMYFCASSERDRGWTEAFFGQGTRLTVV.

The chain carries TRBV5-1 and TRBJ1-4; no reliable D call. V was pared by 5 bases and J by 0 bases, with 14 bases between. This CDR3 region has 16 residues. Germline V lookup: CDR1 SGHRS, CDR2 YFSETQ. DNA of the CDR3: TGCGCCAGCAGGCAGGACCTGGTTACAACTAATGAAAAACTGTTTTTT. Its translation is CASRQDLVTTNEKLFF.

This rearrangement joins TRBV2 to TRBJ1-5; TRBD1 might be the D (5 bases). The V gene lost 3 bases and the J gene lost 4 bases, with 10 bases spanning the gap. CDR3 size: 14 residues. Germline CDR1 is SNHLY and CDR2 is FYNNEI. CDR3 nucleotide sequence: TGTGCCAGCAGTGATTACCCAGGGAATCAGCCCCAGCATTTT. This encodes CASSDYPGNQPQHF.